Following are 5 T cell receptor beta chains from one sample sequenced in a study of EBV T-cell therapy then PD-1 blockade in nasopharyngeal carcinoma. Treatment in this sample: AdE1-LMPpoly-expanded autologous EBV-specific T-cell therapy followed by anti-PD-1 nivolumab. Antigen specificity for these receptors is unknown. Method: immunoSEQ multiplex PCR; TCRdb's copy keeps in-frame clones and lacks some. The sample shows some 20,000 clones, more than 70% of them seen only once. Specimen: CD8+ T cells from blood, collected around day 35 from a patient whose treatment included autologous EBV-specific T cells and nivolumab. The receptors were gathered from a middle-aged man with nasopharyngeal carcinoma.

The V call is TRBV7-2, the J call TRBJ1-6, with 9 bases matching TRBD1. Looked up from germline, CDR1 is SGHTA and CDR2 is FQGNSA. V shed 2 bases, J shed 6 bases, and the junction held 2 bases outside the gene matches. This CDR3 region has 15 residues. The CDR3 loop reads CASSLRGQGNSPLHF. In nucleotides, the CDR3 is TGTGCCAGCAGCTTAAGGGGACAGGGTAATTCACCCCTCCACTTT.

This chain uses TRBV7-9 with TRBJ2-7; D remains ambiguous. The V end was cut by 1 base, the J end by 6 bases, with 10 bases between. Germline V gives CDR1 SEHNR, CDR2 FQNEAQ (reference sequence). This CDR3 region has 13 residues. The CDR3 region has the DNA TGTGCCAGCAGCTTAGACTCGGAAGGCGAGCAGTACTTC. It yields the protein CASSLDSEGEQYF.

This chain joins TRBV27 and TRBJ1-5; 12 positions agree with TRBD1. The CDR3 has 16 amino acids. CDR1 is MNHEY, CDR2 SMNVEV, per germline (reference sequence). Germline trimming cut 5 bases from V and 1 base from J; bases unmatched to any gene: 3. CDR3 sequence reads: CASSRDRGQSNQPQHF. As DNA, the CDR3 is TGTGCCAGCAGTCGGGACAGGGGGCAAAGCAATCAGCCCCAGCATTTT.

The chain is built from TRBV7-8 and TRBJ1-1, with unresolved D. The CDR3 consists of 17 residues. With 4 bases removed from V and 0 bases from J, the gap between germline ends came to 18 bases. Germline V lookup: CDR1 SGHVS, CDR2 FQNEAQ. CDR3 sequence (DNA): TGTGCCAGCAGCTCGCACCGACAAGCGAACGTGAACACTGAAGCTTTCTTT. Protein sequence: CASSSHRQANVNTEAFF.

The chain has TRBV27 and TRBJ1-2; no firm D call. Germline V CDR1 and CDR2: MNHEY, SMNVEV (reference sequence). This CDR3 contains 15 residues. Trimming left V 5 bases short and J 0 bases short, with 13 bases between. The CDR3, as DNA: TGTGCCAGCAGTCGAAACGGCGCTACTAACTATGGCTACACCTTC. Translated, it gives CASSRNGATNYGYTF.